The entry that follows covers one T cell receptor beta chain sequence. Its antigen is not yet known. Nothing much larger sits one base from this clone, and base qualities are not available. This sample stems from a study of T cell responses to AZD1222 COVID-19 vaccine (dated by TCRdb to the early 2020s). Concerning the study at large: A total of more than 230 trial participants underwent TCR sequencing, of whom approximately 200 had received two doses of AZD1222 and around 25 had received two doses of the MenACWY control vaccine. Trial participants were enrolled into age subgroups of 18-55, 56-69 and 70-plus years, which contained around 140, 26 and 57 TCR-sequenced participants, respectively. Points the paper makes about the study in general: Participants were mostly white British and included more females than males, and it was suggested by the authors that clonal diversity may have been underestimated. The vaccine-associated CD4 TCRs covered the entire spike protein, and the dominant responses fell in regions 160-218 and 743-854. Conclusions about previously exposed vaccinees are limited because only six or seven AZD1222 recipients were SARS-CoV-2 seropositive at baseline. Because no day 14 peak-response samples were available, repertoires were characterized only after the peak T cell response. A significant rise in spike-specific TCR breadth and depth was observed after two AZD1222 doses relative to day 0 and relative to MenACWY recipients. In the small 56-69-year group, the increase in depth fell short of significance, most likely because of low power. Reportedly, close to half of the unique spike-specific TCRs recognized epitopes lying outside the regions that are mutated in the B.1.351 and B.1.1.7 variants.

The germline V gene sets CDR1 to SGHRS and CDR2 to YFSETQ. Between the V and J ends, shortened by 7 bases and 2 bases respectively, the junction contains 5 bases. From its cysteine to its phenylalanine, the CDR3 spans 11 amino acids. Only CDR3 DNA remains: 33 bases, in frame from the first base. The CDR3 regions of human TCRbeta chains were analyzed by immunosequencing. Per the authors' processing: TCRs in the repertoires were matched against a reference library of SARS-CoV-2-specific TCRs that had been generated with the MIRA antigen-specificity platform. Breadth meant the fraction of unique TCRs that were SARS-CoV-2-associated, whereas depth meant the fraction of total T cells that were SARS-CoV-2-associated. Using the MIRA data, each spike-specific TCR was mapped to the spike region that the TCR reacts to and placed in a CD4 or CD8 class. Log10-transformed breadth and depth values were compared by one-way ANOVA with Sidak's multiple comparisons tests. Sourced from immuneACCESS, this table was stored by TCRdb with only in-frame sequences that have V and J called. A share of the clones is absent; for the studies checked, an unresolved V gene accounts for under half, and the remainder has no known explanation. V and J calls and clone size follow that table, whereas D and trimming were derived from the DNA. Recorded for this sample are roughly 200,000 clones; approximately 94% of them occurred a single time. The ten largest make up 1.7% of the sample.

Explained via the paper, the time point label denotes: about 28 days (+/-7) after the second vaccine dose. The treatment or condition tag for this specimen amounts to: meningococcal conjugate vaccine given as trial control. Vaccinee samples were obtained from the UK trials COV001 and COV002, which included a single-blind randomized controlled phase 2/3 trial of AZD1222 (ChAdOx1 nCoV-19) in healthy adults. Trial participant PBMC samples were collected at day 0 and day 28 after the second dose for TCRbeta chain sequencing. The rearranged segments are TRBV5-1 and TRBJ2-3, with the identity of the D gene unclear. The material was peripheral blood, obtained 28 days after the second dose of the MenACWY control vaccine. This sequence was found in an adult who received the MenACWY meningococcal vaccine as a control. The DNA sequence reads TGCGCCAGCGCTCTCACAGATACGCAGTATTTT. Its protein reads: CASALTDTQYF.